In its sample, the clone carrying this TCR beta chain was seen many times. TCRdb independently ran MiXCR on the 5' RACE reads; one entry per CDR3 protein. The sample contains about 360,000 distinct CDR3 sequences, roughly an eighth of which appear only once. The entry originates in a study of T-cell memory formation after mild COVID-19. The CDR3 length is 15 residues. Germline CDR1 is LGHNA and CDR2 is YNFKEQ. The V gene end was trimmed by 4 bases and the J gene end by 3 bases; junction bases not matched to a gene: 7. The genes are TRBV4-2 and TRBJ2-5; 8 positions agree with TRBD2. The clonotype comes from a man aged 18 to 30 who had mild COVID-19 (a few samples of this study predate the infection). Cell type and time point are not known. Sequenced material: PBMCs or a T cell subset sorted from them (not recorded which). Here the CDR3 DNA reads TGTGCCAGCAGCCCGAGCGGGGGCCTAGAAGAGACCCAGTACTTC. As protein: CASSPSGGLEETQYF.